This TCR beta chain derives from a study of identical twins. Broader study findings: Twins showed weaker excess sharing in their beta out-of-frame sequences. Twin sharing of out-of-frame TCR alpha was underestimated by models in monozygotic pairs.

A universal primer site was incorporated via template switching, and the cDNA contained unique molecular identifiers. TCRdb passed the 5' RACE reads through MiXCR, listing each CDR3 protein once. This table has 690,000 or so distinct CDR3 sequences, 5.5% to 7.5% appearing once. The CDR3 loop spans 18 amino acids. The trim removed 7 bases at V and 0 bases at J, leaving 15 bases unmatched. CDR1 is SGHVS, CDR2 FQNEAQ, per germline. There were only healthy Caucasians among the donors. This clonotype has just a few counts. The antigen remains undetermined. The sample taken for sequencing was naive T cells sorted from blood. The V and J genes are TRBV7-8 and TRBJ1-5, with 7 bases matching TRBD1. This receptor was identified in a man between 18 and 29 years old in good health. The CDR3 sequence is CASTDAETGPYSNQPQHF. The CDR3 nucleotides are TGTGCCAGCACCGACGCGGAGACAGGGCCCTATAGCAATCAGCCCCAGCATTTT.